Detailed here is one T cell receptor beta chain. In the authors' workflow: Amplification of reference gene primers was used by the study to estimate nucleated cell counts. TCRdb's copy holds only in-frame clones and misses some; the assay was immunoSEQ multiplex PCR. The V and J calls and the clone size are those of that table, but D and trimming were determined from the DNA. The table has some 220,000 clones, 70% to 90% seen once. The CDR3 is 17 amino acids. Germline-derived CDR1 and CDR2 are MNHEY and SMNVEV (reference sequence). Trimming removed 6 bases from V and 0 bases from J; junction bases left unmatched: 11. The source of the sample is a study of blood T cell repertoires in COVID-19. Categorization into cohorts depended on clinical history that participants reported.

Specimen: PBMCs or T cells enriched from blood (not recorded which). V is TRBV27 and J is TRBJ2-7, with 10 bases identical to TRBD1. The TCR originated in a woman between 50 and 59 years old in a cohort exposed to, infected with or recovered from COVID-19 (not recorded which). CDR3 bases: TGTGCCAGCAGCCTCACCACCCGGACAGGGGGCTCCTACGAGCAGTACTTC. It translates to CASSLTTRTGGSYEQYF.